A single sample is the source of the 2 T cell receptor beta chains below, sequenced in a study of CD8 T cells in ankylosing spondylitis. The study, taken as a whole, reports: Several highly homologous variants made up a TCR beta motif, and this motif appeared characteristic of ankylosing spondylitis blood.

The antigens these receptors bind are not known. TCRdb re-derived calls from the 5' RACE reads in MiXCR, one entry per CDR3 protein. The sample has 500,000 to 650,000 distinct CDR3 sequences, over 4% seen once. The source material was blood, either unsorted or a sorted T cell fraction (not recorded which). These receptors were obtained from a male donor with ankylosing spondylitis.

On this clonotype itself: Since a much larger clone is just one base distant, this may be a read error. V and J are TRBV2 and TRBJ1-2, with 9 bases lining up with TRBD1. The CDR3 is 13 amino acids. Germline V gives CDR1 SNHLY, CDR2 FYNNEI. The V gene end was trimmed by 4 bases and the J gene end by 4 bases; junction bases not matched to a gene: 1. The CDR3 bases are TGTGCCAGCAGTGGGACAGGGGTCTATGGCTACACCTTC. It is translated as CASSGTGVYGYTF.

This clonotype was recorded at least ten times. The chain recombines TRBV19 with TRBJ2-1; 11 nucleotides agree with TRBD2. J gave up 10 bases and V 8 bases, and 10 bases lay outside the gene matches. The CDR3 contains 14 residues. Germline CDR1 LNHDA, CDR2 SQIVND (reference sequence). The CDR3 DNA reads TGTGCCAGTTCCTTAGCGGGAGGGCTAGGAGAGCAGTTCTTC. This translates into CASSLAGGLGEQFF.